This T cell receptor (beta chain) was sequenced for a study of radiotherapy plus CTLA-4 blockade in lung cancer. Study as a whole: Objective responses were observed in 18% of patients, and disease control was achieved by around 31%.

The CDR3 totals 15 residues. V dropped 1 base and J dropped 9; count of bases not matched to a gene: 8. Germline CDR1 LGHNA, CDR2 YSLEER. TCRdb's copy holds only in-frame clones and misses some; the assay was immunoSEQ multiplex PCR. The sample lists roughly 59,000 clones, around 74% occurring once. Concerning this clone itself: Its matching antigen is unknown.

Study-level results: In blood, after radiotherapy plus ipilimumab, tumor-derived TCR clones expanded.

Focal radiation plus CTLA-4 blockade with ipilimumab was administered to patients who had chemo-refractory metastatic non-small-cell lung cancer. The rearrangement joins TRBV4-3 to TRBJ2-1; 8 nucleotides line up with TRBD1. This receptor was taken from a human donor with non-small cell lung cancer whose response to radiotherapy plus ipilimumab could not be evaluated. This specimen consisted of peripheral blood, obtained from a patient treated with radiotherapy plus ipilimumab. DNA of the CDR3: TGCGCCAGCAGCCAAGGAGGCAGGGGGCTGCTTGAGCAGTTCTTC. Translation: CASSQGGRGLLEQFF.